The 3 T cell receptor beta chains listed next were all sequenced from one sample in a study of T cell changes during pregnancy in multiple sclerosis. The data were produced by immunoSEQ multiplex PCR, yet TCRdb's version contains in-frame clones alone and is incomplete. The top ten hold 2.5% to 3% of the sample, which has roughly 80,000 clones, about 91% seen once. The specimen comprised peripheral blood, sampled before pregnancy. These receptors originate from a female donor with multiple sclerosis, enrolled in a pregnancy study.

This clone was recorded a few times. V and J are TRBV7-9 and TRBJ1-5; D gene ambiguous. The V gene lost 9 bases and the J gene lost 3 bases, with 12 bases spanning the gap. The CDR3 totals 13 residues. Germline assignment: CDR1 SEHNR and CDR2 FQNEAQ (reference sequence). CDR3 sequence reads: CASVGSLNQPQHF. The DNA for the CDR3 is TGTGCCAGTGTGGGCAGCCTCAATCAGCCCCAGCATTTT.

The V call is TRBV5-5, the J call TRBJ1-2; no clear D gene. Trimming stripped 3 bases from V and 5 bases from J, with 20 bases between. The CDR3 loop spans 16 amino acids. The germline gives CDR1 SGHKS, CDR2 YYEKEE (reference sequence). CDR3 sequence: CASSSSLEGSRYGYTF. The CDR3 DNA sequence: TGTGCCAGCAGCTCCAGTCTTGAGGGTTCAAGGTATGGCTACACCTTC.

The chain uses TRBV7-9 and TRBJ1-1; the D is unclear. V was shortened by 4 bases and J by 1 base, with 10 bases between the two germline ends. Germline CDR1 SEHNR, CDR2 FQNEAQ (reference sequence). This CDR3 region has 14 residues. CDR3 loop: CASSSLPGNTEAFF. The CDR3 coding sequence is TGTGCCAGCAGCTCCCTCCCGGGGAACACTGAAGCTTTCTTT.